The source of this T cell receptor (beta chain) is a study of CD8+ T cells in alopecia areata. In the study overall: The tofacitinib course ran for 6 to 18 months and was followed by 6 months off drug.

V gave up 4 bases and J gave up 4 bases, with 14 bases separating them. The length of the CDR3 is 15 residues. Looked up from germline, CDR1 is SGHDT and CDR2 is YYEEEE. This clone was detected only once. Extraction of RNA preceded its reverse transcription into cDNA, which served as the sequencing template. Assay used: immunoSEQ multiplex PCR; TCRdb lists only in-frame clones, some missing. The data show 120,000 or so clones, around 50% seen once. This sequence was found in a human donor with alopecia areata. V usage is TRBV5-6 and J usage is TRBJ1-4, with D possibly TRBD1 on 6 matching bases. The material was CD4+ T cells sorted from blood, obtained at week 0. CDR3 bases: TGTGCCAGCAGCCCTACTGGCAGGGGTAATGAAAAACTGTTTTTT. Translating gives CASSPTGRGNEKLFF. Full variable domain (outside the CDR3, taken from reference TRBV5-6 and TRBJ1-4): DAGVTQSPTHLIKTRGQQVTLRCSPKSGHDTVSWYQQALGQGPQFIFQYYEEEERQRGNFPDRFSGHQFPNYSSELNVNALLLGDSALYLCASSPTGRGNEKLFFGSGTQLSVL.